This T cell receptor (beta chain) was recorded in a study of T cell repertoires in cytomegalovirus infection. Background on the study: Public signatures in TCR beta pointed to CMV infection and matching HLA type. General observations from the study: Carriage of CMV together with the relevant HLA was identifiable through cumulative public TCR beta family frequency.

Comment on this clonotype: The antigen remains undetermined. Given a much more abundant clone one base away, this may be a read error.

Each CDR3 protein is one row after TCRdb ran MiXCR on the reads. The sample yields approximately 100,000 distinct CDR3 sequences, more than 20% seen once. The receptor's source is a human donor in good health (CMV status not recorded). Some clones in this sample may be carry-over from other donors' samples. Input material: CD8+ T cells from PBMCs.

Here the CDR3 reads CASSSPRGRTLINTEAFF. The CDR3 region has the DNA TGTGCCAGCAGTTCACCCAGGGGGCGGACACTCATAAACACTGAAGCTTTCTTT. The chain employs TRBV6-2 or TRBV6-3 and TRBJ1-1; TRBD1 agrees at 8 bases. This CDR3 has 18 amino acids. The germline gives CDR1 MNHEY, CDR2 SVGEGT. Trimming at V came to 4 bases and at J to 2 bases, leaving 15 bases not matched to a gene.